The present TCR beta chain was sequenced within a study of CD8 T cells in ankylosing spondylitis. Study-wide results and limits: As for the disease-linked clones, they showed a CD8+ phenotype and occurred at relatively low frequencies in peripheral blood.

In making TCR beta libraries, quantitative 5'-RACE with molecular barcodes was used. TCRdb redid the calling of the 5' RACE reads with MiXCR, one entry per CDR3 protein. The data contain about 360,000 distinct CDR3 sequences, 20% to 25% of them singletons. A word on this clonotype: Its matching antigen is unknown.

V trimming: 0 bases; J trimming: 3 bases; junction bases outside the gene matches: 10. The CDR3 is 18 amino acids. Germline lookup yields CDR1 MGHRA and CDR2 YSYEKL. The chain uses TRBV4-1 and TRBJ2-1; 8 positions agree with TRBD2. This clonotype was sampled from a male donor with ankylosing spondylitis or in good health (not recorded which). The sequenced sample was blood, either unsorted or a sorted T cell fraction (not recorded which). CDR3 protein: CASSQDRIAGRFYNEQFF. The CDR3 bases are TGCGCCAGCAGCCAAGATCGGATAGCGGGGAGGTTCTACAATGAGCAGTTCTTC.